This T cell receptor (beta chain) comes out of a study of blood T cell repertoires in COVID-19. V lost 4 bases, J lost 1 base, and 4 bases stayed unmatched. CDR1 and CDR2 (germline): SEHNR, FQNEAQ (reference sequence). The CDR3 runs to 15 residues. This clone was seen once. TCRdb keeps only in-frame clones here, not all; method: immunoSEQ multiplex PCR. The sample consists of 210,000 or so clones, approximately 84% of them appearing once. This chain uses TRBV7-9 with TRBJ1-2, with 9 bases matching TRBD1. The clonotype was recovered from a woman in her seventies with active or convalescent COVID-19. Sample: peripheral blood. Here the CDR3 reads CASSSRQGDNYGYTF. CDR3 coding DNA: TGTGCCAGCAGCTCTCGACAGGGGGATAACTATGGCTACACCTTC.